Below, 25 T cell receptor beta chains from the same sample are listed, as sequenced in a study of beta chain features in type 1 diabetes. Sequenced material consisted of expressed TCRB transcripts (all of the isolated RNA was reverse transcribed). TCRdb's copy holds only in-frame clones and misses some; the assay was immunoSEQ multiplex PCR. The table has about 360,000 clones, over 10% seen once. The specimen was naive CD4+ T cells from blood. All receptors derive from a man aged 18 to 30 in good health.

This clone turned up a few times. V and J are TRBV7-9 and TRBJ1-6; TRBD1 matches 8 bases. The length of the CDR3 is 15 residues. Germline values: CDR1 SEHNR, CDR2 FQNEAQ (reference sequence). Trimming took 5 bases from V and 6 from J; bases not matched to a gene: 6. CDR3 DNA sequence: TGTGCCAGCAGCACCCGGACAGGGACTAATTCACCCCTCCACTTT. Residues: CASSTRTGTNSPLHF.

CDR3 sequence (DNA): TGTGCCAGCAGTCCCGGACAGGGGGCGGCCGGCTACACCTTC. Amino acids: CASSPGQGAAGYTF. The V and J genes are TRBV6-4 and TRBJ1-2, with 11 bases fitting TRBD1. J lost 8 bases, V lost 5 bases, and 7 bases had no gene match. The V gene's germline CDR1 is MRHNA and CDR2 SNTAGT. This CDR3 comprises 14 residues.

In its sample, this clone was seen a few times. The rearrangement uses TRBV29-1 and TRBJ1-1, with 7 bases identical to TRBD1. J lost 7 bases, V lost 4 bases, and 6 bases had no gene match. CDR3 length: 12 amino acids. In germline, CDR1 is SQVTM, CDR2 ANQGSEA. CDR3 in DNA: TGCAGCGTTGGGCAACAGGGGATTGAAGCTTTCTTT. This gives the protein CSVGQQGIEAFF.

The V call is TRBV6-5, the J call TRBJ1-5; 7 bases align to TRBD1. Germline V gene sequence: CDR1 MNHEY, CDR2 SVGAGI. The V gene end was trimmed by 11 bases and the J gene end by 7 bases; junction bases not matched to a gene: 11. The CDR3 runs to 13 residues. The CDR3 region is CAAGKGAEQPQHF. CDR3 DNA sequence: TGTGCCGCGGGGAAGGGGGCAGAGCAGCCCCAGCATTTT.

The rearrangement uses TRBV4-2 and TRBJ1-5; maybe TRBD1 (6 bases). Trimming pared 2 bases from V and 3 bases from J, leaving 14 bases between. The CDR3 is 16 residues long. Germline V gives CDR1 LGHNA, CDR2 YNFKEQ. The CDR3 region is CASSQITGTSNQPQHF. The CDR3 DNA follows: TGTGCCAGCAGCCAAATCACAGGGACATCCAATCAGCCCCAGCATTTT.

In this sample, this clone turned up a few times. This chain uses TRBV9 with TRBJ1-3, with 11 bases matching TRBD1. Germline assignment: CDR1 SGDLS and CDR2 YYNGEE. The length of the CDR3 is 15 residues. V lost 3 bases and J lost 9; bases outside the gene matches: 8. The CDR3 protein is CASSARDRGRGTIYF. Written as DNA, the CDR3 is TGTGCCAGCAGCGCCCGGGACAGGGGGAGAGGCACCATATATTTT.

The chain uses TRBV28 and TRBJ1-1; D is perhaps TRBD1 (5 bases). The CDR3 runs 14 residues. V was pared by 4 bases and J by 1 base, with 10 bases between. The germline gives CDR1 MDHEN, CDR2 SYDVKM. Here the CDR3 reads CASSSAGKNTEAFF. The DNA for the CDR3 is TGTGCCAGCAGTTCCGCAGGGAAGAACACTGAAGCTTTCTTT.

The chain combines TRBV18 with TRBJ2-7; D is possibly TRBD2 (6 bases). Germline V gene lookup returns CDR1 KGHSH and CDR2 LQKENI. V was trimmed by 0 bases and J by 3 bases, leaving 12 bases between them. This CDR3 comprises 15 residues. DNA for the CDR3: TGTGCCAGCTCACCACCTAGGCGGGACGTCTACGAGCAGTACTTC. Amino acid sequence: CASSPPRRDVYEQYF.

This clone was counted between two and nine times. J is TRBJ2-1 and V is TRBV11-2; 9 nucleotides align to TRBD1. The junction had 11 bases not matched to a gene; V was cut back by 8 bases and J by 6 bases. CDR3 length equals 15 residues. CDR1 SGHAT and CDR2 FQNNGV come from the germline V gene. This chain's CDR3 is CASVGLQGASNEQFF. CDR3 bases: TGTGCCAGCGTCGGGTTACAGGGGGCTAGCAATGAGCAGTTCTTC.

This clone was seen only a few times. The V gene is TRBV4-2, the J gene TRBJ2-5; the D is unclear. Trimming took 4 bases from V and 2 from J, leaving 8 bases between them. From germline, CDR1 is LGHNA and CDR2 YNFKEQ. The CDR3 sequence is 13 residues long. The DNA for the CDR3 is TGTGCCAGCAGCCGAGGAGCTCAAGAGACCCAGTACTTC. It yields the protein CASSRGAQETQYF.

This clone was counted a few times. The chain couples TRBV30 to TRBJ2-7; the D gene is possibly TRBD1 (6 bases). Trimming pared 4 bases from V and 6 bases from J, leaving 22 bases between. The CDR3 contains 15 residues. Looked up from germline, CDR1 is GTSNPN and CDR2 is SVGIG (reference sequence). CDR3 nucleotide sequence: TGTGCCTGGACTGGGGGCCGAGGGGTGTTCGGCGAGCAGTACTTC. Translated, it gives CAWTGGRGVFGEQYF.

In its sample, this clone was seen a few times. The rearrangement joins TRBV20-1 to TRBJ2-1; D not certain. This CDR3 has 10 residues. V was cut by 3 bases and J by 11 bases, with 8 bases left in between. Germline assignment: CDR1 DFQATT and CDR2 SNEGSKA (reference sequence). CDR3 loop: CSARRDKQFF. As DNA, the CDR3 is TGCAGTGCTAGGAGAGACAAGCAGTTCTTC.

This clone was seen only a few times. V is TRBV30 and J is TRBJ1-1; 7 bases are shared with TRBD1. This CDR3 spans 12 amino acids. V was pared by 3 bases and J by 5 bases, with 3 bases of the junction left unmatched. In germline, CDR1 is GTSNPN, CDR2 SVGIG (reference sequence). CDR3 amino acids: CAWREGATEAFF. CDR3 in DNA: TGTGCCTGGAGGGAGGGGGCGACTGAAGCTTTCTTT.

V and J are TRBV6-5 and TRBJ2-1; no reliable D call. The CDR3 is 15 amino acids. CDR1 and CDR2 (germline): MNHEY, SVGAGI. V was shortened by 2 bases and J by 8 bases, with 16 bases between the two germline ends. The CDR3 coding sequence is TGTGCCAGCAGTTACGGCGAGCGCCGAGTGGATGAGCAGTTCTTC. Its translation is CASSYGERRVDEQFF.

This clone appeared a few times. Other DNA sequences within the sample encode an identical CDR3. The genes are TRBV7-2 and TRBJ2-1, with D tentatively TRBD1 (5 bases). Between the trimmed V and J ends, which lost 2 bases and 7 bases, there was a span of 9 bases. CDR3 length: 13 residues. CDR1 and CDR2 (germline): SGHTA, FQGNSA. In DNA form, the CDR3 reads TGTGCCAGCAGCTTAACCAGGGATAATGAGCAGTTCTTC. Translation gives CASSLTRDNEQFF.

This rearrangement joins TRBV28 to TRBJ2-1; TRBD2 aligns across 9 bases. The CDR3 is 16 residues long. The ends lost 4 bases at V and 6 bases at J; junction bases unmatched: 10. Germline V gene sequence: CDR1 MDHEN, CDR2 SYDVKM. CDR3 sequence reads: CASSSVPGLAFNEQFF. The DNA of the CDR3 is TGTGCCAGCAGTTCAGTCCCGGGACTAGCTTTCAATGAGCAGTTCTTC.

This clone was recorded only once. The V call is TRBV7-7, the J call TRBJ2-1, with 7 bases matching TRBD2. The CDR3 runs to 13 residues. Losses at the gene ends were 5 bases for V and 4 bases for J; bases not matched to a gene: 2. The germline CDR1 and CDR2 sequences are SSHAT and FNYEAQ (reference sequence). The CDR3 protein is CASSRDYYNEQFF. CDR3 coding DNA: TGTGCCAGCAGCCGGGACTATTACAATGAGCAGTTCTTC.

V is TRBV29-1 and J is TRBJ2-5, with a possible D match to TRBD1 (6 bases). The V end was cut by 4 bases, the J end by 5 bases, with 17 bases between. This CDR3 spans 14 amino acids. Germline lookup yields CDR1 SQVTM and CDR2 ANQGSEA. In DNA form, the CDR3 reads TGCAGCGTTGTTTCTTCAGGGGTACGGGAGACCCAGTACTTC. Protein: CSVVSSGVRETQYF.

The rearrangement joins TRBV11-2 to TRBJ1-6; the D is unclear. Germline values: CDR1 SGHAT, CDR2 FQNNGV. Trimming cost V 1 base and J 9 bases, with 7 bases left between them. This CDR3 contains 13 residues. CDR3 amino acids: CASSLGEASPLHF. In DNA form, the CDR3 reads TGTGCCAGCAGCTTAGGGGAGGCTTCACCCCTCCACTTT. Using reference TRBV11-2 and TRBJ1-6 for the parts outside the CDR3, the full variable domain is EAGVAQSPRYKIIEKRQSVAFWCNPISGHATLYWYQQILGQGPKLLIQFQNNGVVDDSQLPKDRFSAERLKGVDSTLKIQPAKLEDSAVYLCASSLGEASPLHFGNGTRLTVT.

The genes are TRBV27 and TRBJ2-1, with D perhaps TRBD1 (6 bases). V lost 6 bases, J lost 7 bases, and 13 bases lay in between. CDR1 is MNHEY, CDR2 SMNVEV, per germline (reference sequence). The CDR3 runs 13 residues. The CDR3 protein is CASRRTGWNEQFF. The CDR3 nucleotides are TGTGCCAGCAGGAGAACAGGGTGGAATGAGCAGTTCTTC.

The gene calls are TRBV25-1 and TRBJ2-7; possible D gene TRBD1, 5 bases. Germline V CDR1 and CDR2: MGHDK, SYGVNS. The CDR3 is 16 residues long. V lost 3 bases and J lost 0, with 15 bases in between. This chain's CDR3 is CASSDLPGRGSYEQYF. The CDR3, as DNA: TGTGCCAGCAGTGACCTTCCCGGAAGGGGCTCCTACGAGCAGTACTTC.

As to this clone: Within the sample, other DNA sequences also encode this same CDR3. V usage is TRBV9 and J usage is TRBJ2-2; no definite D call. The CDR3 is 12 residues long. V dropped 4 bases and J dropped 2 bases, with 3 bases sitting between them. Germline values: CDR1 SGDLS, CDR2 YYNGEE. CDR3 amino acids: CASSLNTGELFF. In DNA, the CDR3 is TGTGCCAGCAGCCTTAACACCGGGGAGCTGTTTTTT. The full variable domain, completed using reference TRBV9 and TRBJ2-2, is DSGVTQTPKHLITATGQRVTLRCSPRSGDLSVYWYQQSLDQGLQFLIQYYNGEERAKGNILERFSAQQFPDLHSELNLSSLELGDSALYFCASSLNTGELFFGEGSRLTVL.

The V call is TRBV6-5, the J call TRBJ2-7; 7 nucleotides match TRBD1. This CDR3 has 13 amino acids. Germline V gives CDR1 MNHEY, CDR2 SVGAGI. Unmatched junction bases numbered 9, after V lost 2 bases and J lost 11 bases. CDR3 loop: CASSYLQTGSEYF. Written as DNA, the CDR3 is TGTGCCAGCAGTTACCTCCAGACAGGGAGCGAGTACTTC.

Only a few counts were recorded for this clone. The V and J genes are TRBV5-1 and TRBJ2-7; no firm D call. The CDR3 is made up of 15 amino acids. Trimming pared 0 bases from V and 3 bases from J, leaving 13 bases between. CDR1 is SGHRS, CDR2 YFSETQ, per germline. The chain's CDR3 is CASSLETTGRYEQYF. CDR3 DNA sequence: TGCGCCAGCAGCTTGGAAACAACGGGTCGCTACGAGCAGTACTTC.

Comments on this clone: Other DNA sequences in this sample translate to the same CDR3. The chain combines TRBV5-4 with TRBJ2-7, with TRBD2 matching 11 bases. The CDR3 has 15 amino acids. Germline trimming cut 0 bases from V and 3 bases from J; bases unmatched to any gene: 2. Per germline, CDR1 SGHNT and CDR2 YYREEE (reference sequence). CDR3 residues: CASSLGLAGSYEQYF. CDR3 nucleotide sequence: TGTGCCAGCAGCTTGGGACTAGCGGGGAGCTACGAGCAGTACTTC. The full variable domain, completed using reference TRBV5-4 and TRBJ2-7, is ETGVTQSPTHLIKTRGQQVTLRCSSQSGHNTVSWYQQALGQGPQFIFQYYREEENGRGNFPPRFSGLQFPNYSSELNVNALELDDSALYLCASSLGLAGSYEQYFGPGTRLTVT.